The entry that follows covers one T cell receptor beta chain sequence. Its target antigen remains unknown. No per-base quality is available; no much larger clone lies one base away. This sample stems from a study of STAT3 mutations in large granular lymphocyte leukemia (dated by TCRdb to about 2019). Study-wide context: Canonical activating STAT3 mutations were detected in roughly half of the longitudinally sequenced T-LGLL patients. More than half of T-LGLL patients received one or more immunosuppressive therapy regimens, with hematologic response in 40% of those treated. To reconstruct clonal hierarchy and dynamics, serial deep sequencing of TCRbeta CDR3 and STAT3 was performed in patients with T-cell large granular lymphocyte leukemia. Eighteen representative T-LGLL cases were selected from an initial cohort of roughly 210 LGL patients for longitudinal TCRbeta and STAT3 sequencing. As controls, the study also included longitudinal sequencing of a couple of patients with natural killer LGL leukemia. For each patient, sequencing was performed at an average of 4 time points, with a range of 2 to 8 samplings.

The same DNA, extracted from blood mononuclear cells, served for both the TCR sequencing and the STAT3 sequencing. The CDR3 holds 14 amino acids from the cysteine to the phenylalanine. CDR3 DNA is the only sequence kept; it has 42 bases, read in frame from the first base. The germline V gene (reference sequence) sets CDR1 to MNHEY and CDR2 to SMNVEV. The junction shows trimming of 6 bases on V and 7 bases on J, and the gene matches do not reach 8 bases of it. An Illumina MiSeq was used to sequence the TCRbeta libraries, yielding an average of around 40,000 productive templates per sample. Multiplex PCR amplification was used to generate TCRbeta CDR3 libraries with the immunoSEQ assay. From the authors' description of their analysis: Repertoire diversity was calculated as previously defined, and values close to 0 indicated extremely monoclonal samples. What TCRdb holds here is the immuneACCESS table cut down to in-frame rearrangements. Part of the clones is not present; checked against another copy, under half of the missing clones reflect an unresolved V gene, and the others are unexplained. The D gene and trimming were derived from the DNA, and the V and J assignments and clone size from that table. In this sample the table shows over 8,000 clones, roughly nine tenths of which occur a single time. The ten most abundant clones make up 81% of the sample.

Results and caveats for the whole study, not just this receptor: Because no samples were available when a clone first appeared, clonal expansion had to be inferred from samplings taken at other points. At least one immunodominant TCRbeta clonotype was identified in every T-LGLL patient, and multiple immunodominant subclonotypes were identified in about half of the T-LGLL patients. Dominant TCR clone burden was found to exceed STAT3 mutant burden in several patients, suggesting that STAT3 mutation arose secondarily within a pre-expanded clone. TCR clonotype switching after therapy was observed in 6 of 18 patients, and all newly emerging clones were found to be STAT3 wild type. Variable intervals between samplings and differing treatment regimens complicated linking therapy response to changes in TCR clonal burden. Persisting codominant clonotypes in some patients meant a small but highly pathogenic clone may have been missed.

The receptor was derived from an elderly man with T-cell large granular lymphocyte leukemia. Some clones in this sample may be carry-over from other donors' samples. The age is the age at diagnosis. The sequenced sample consisted of peripheral blood mononuclear cells. Recombination joined TRBV27 with TRBJ2-2; 7 nucleotides in the junction match TRBD1. DNA sequence: TGTGCCAGCAGAGTTTCAGGGGGTGACGGGGAGCTGTTTTTT. Translation gives CASRVSGGDGELFF.